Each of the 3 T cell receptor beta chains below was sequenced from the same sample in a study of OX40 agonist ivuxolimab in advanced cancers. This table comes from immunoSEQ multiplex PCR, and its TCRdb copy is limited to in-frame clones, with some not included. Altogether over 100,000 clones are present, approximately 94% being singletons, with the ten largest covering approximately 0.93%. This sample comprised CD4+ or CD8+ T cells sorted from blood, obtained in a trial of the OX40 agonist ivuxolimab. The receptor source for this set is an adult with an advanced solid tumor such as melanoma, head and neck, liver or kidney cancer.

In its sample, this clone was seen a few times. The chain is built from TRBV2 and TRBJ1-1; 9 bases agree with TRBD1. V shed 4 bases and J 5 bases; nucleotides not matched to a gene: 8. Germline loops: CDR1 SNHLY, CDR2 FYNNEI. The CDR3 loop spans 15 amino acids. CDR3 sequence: CASSVTTGGGTEAFF. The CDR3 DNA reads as TGTGCCAGCAGTGTAACGACAGGGGGAGGAACTGAAGCTTTCTTT.

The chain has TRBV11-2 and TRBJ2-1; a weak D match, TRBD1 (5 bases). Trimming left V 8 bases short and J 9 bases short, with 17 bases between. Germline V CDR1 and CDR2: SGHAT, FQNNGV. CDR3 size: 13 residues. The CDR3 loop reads CASDPAQGTEQFF. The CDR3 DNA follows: TGTGCCAGCGACCCGGCGCAGGGTACTGAGCAGTTCTTC. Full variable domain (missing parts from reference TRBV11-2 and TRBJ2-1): EAGVAQSPRYKIIEKRQSVAFWCNPISGHATLYWYQQILGQGPKLLIQFQNNGVVDDSQLPKDRFSAERLKGVDSTLKIQPAKLEDSAVYLCASDPAQGTEQFFGPGTRLTVL.

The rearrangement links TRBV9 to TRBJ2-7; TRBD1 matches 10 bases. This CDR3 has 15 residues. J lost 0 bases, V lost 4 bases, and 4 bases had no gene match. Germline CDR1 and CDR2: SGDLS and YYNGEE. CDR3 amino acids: CASSLGQGISYEQYF. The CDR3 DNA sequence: TGTGCCAGCAGCCTGGGACAGGGGATCTCCTACGAGCAGTACTTC. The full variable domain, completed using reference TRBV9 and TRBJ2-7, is DSGVTQTPKHLITATGQRVTLRCSPRSGDLSVYWYQQSLDQGLQFLIQYYNGEERAKGNILERFSAQQFPDLHSELNLSSLELGDSALYFCASSLGQGISYEQYFGPGTRLTVT.